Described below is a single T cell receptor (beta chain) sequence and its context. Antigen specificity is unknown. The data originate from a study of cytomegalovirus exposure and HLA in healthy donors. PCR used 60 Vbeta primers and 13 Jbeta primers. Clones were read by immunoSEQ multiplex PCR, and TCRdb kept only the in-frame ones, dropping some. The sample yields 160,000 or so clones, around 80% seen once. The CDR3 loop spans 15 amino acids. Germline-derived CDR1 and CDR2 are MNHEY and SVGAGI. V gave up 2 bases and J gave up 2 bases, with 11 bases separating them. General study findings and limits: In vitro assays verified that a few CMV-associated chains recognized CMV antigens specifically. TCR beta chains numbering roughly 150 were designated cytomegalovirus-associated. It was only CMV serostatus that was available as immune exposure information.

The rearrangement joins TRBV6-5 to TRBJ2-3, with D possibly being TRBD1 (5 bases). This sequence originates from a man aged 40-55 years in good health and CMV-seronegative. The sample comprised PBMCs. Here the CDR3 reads CASSYLRVNTDTQYF. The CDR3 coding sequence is TGTGCCAGCAGTTACCTCAGGGTAAACACAGATACGCAGTATTTT.